The next 9 T cell receptor beta chains were all read from a single sample in a study. Treg sorting used a CD4+CD25+CD127-/low gate. TCRdb fed the 5' RACE reads into MiXCR, producing one record per CDR3 protein. The table includes fewer than 50,000 distinct CDR3 sequences, 22% detected once. The source material was Tregs sorted from a lymph node. The source is a female donor with breast cancer.

This clonotype was seen only a few times. V is TRBV29-1 and J is TRBJ2-2; 7 bases agree with TRBD1. CDR1 is SQVTM, CDR2 ANQGSEA, per germline. The CDR3 sequence is 16 residues long. The trim removed 3 bases at V and 4 bases at J, leaving 11 bases unmatched. Written as DNA, the CDR3 is TGCAGCGTTGAGCGAACAGGGGCTGTTGGCACCGGGGAGCTGTTTTTT. This translates into CSVERTGAVGTGELFF.

Turning to this clonotype: One end of the junction fails to match germline, which may point to a read error. The gene calls are TRBV6-2 or TRBV6-3 and TRBJ1-4; no clear D. In germline, CDR1 is MNHEY, CDR2 SVGEGT. The CDR3 consists of 15 residues. Here the CDR3 DNA reads TGTGCCGGCAGTTACGGAAGAAATTCGGGTGAAAAACTGTTTTTT. Its translation is CAGSYGRNSGEKLFF.

This clonotype was observed many times. The chain carries TRBV11-3 and TRBJ2-7, with 8 positions matching TRBD2. Germline loops: CDR1 SGHNT, CDR2 YENEEA. The CDR3 contains 13 residues. J gave up 7 bases and V 5 bases, and 7 bases lay outside the gene matches. CDR3 nucleotide sequence: TGTGCCAGCAGCCCTGGACTAGCCGGGGAGCAGTACTTC. It specifies CASSPGLAGEQYF. Full variable domain (missing parts from reference TRBV11-3 and TRBJ2-7): EAGVVQSPRYKIIEKKQPVAFWCNPISGHNTLYWYLQNLGQGPELLIRYENEEAVDDSQLPKDRFSAERLKGVDSTLKIQPAELGDSAVYLCASSPGLAGEQYFGPGTRLTVT.

Comments on this clonotype: A read error is possible here, since a much larger clone lies one base away. Without the conserved terminal phenylalanine or tryptophan, this CDR3 likely stems from a read error. V and J are TRBV6-2 or TRBV6-3 and TRBJ2-7; the D gene is possibly TRBD2 (5 bases). Germline CDR1 reads MNHEY; CDR2 reads SVGEGT. Trimming took off 6 bases at V and 1 base at J, with 7 bases between the two ends. The CDR3 contains 12 residues. The CDR3 loop is CASSPGSYEQYL. In nucleotides, the CDR3 is TGTGCCAGCAGCCCGGGATCCTACGAGCAGTACCTC.

This chain joins TRBV20-1 and TRBJ2-5, with D perhaps matching TRBD2 (5 bases). Trimming cost V 0 bases and J 1 base, with 9 bases left between them. The CDR3 has 14 amino acids. Germline V gives CDR1 DFQATT, CDR2 SNEGSKA (reference sequence). The CDR3 coding sequence is TGCAGTGCTAGAGATCCGGGAATCCAAGAGACCCAGTACTTC. Translated, it gives CSARDPGIQETQYF.

This clonotype was recorded many times. The chain carries TRBV15 and TRBJ2-5, with D possibly called TRBD1 or TRBD2 (5 bases each). Looked up from germline, CDR1 is LNHNV and CDR2 is YYDKDF (reference sequence). Trimming removed 0 bases at V and 5 bases at J, with 7 bases between. CDR3 size: 13 residues. In DNA form, the CDR3 reads TGTGCCACCAGCAGAGATTGGGGGGAGACCCAGTACTTC. This gives the protein CATSRDWGETQYF.

This clonotype was found a few times. The chain employs TRBV15 and TRBJ1-2, with D maybe TRBD1 (6 bases). The V end was cut by 6 bases, the J end by 8 bases, with 10 bases between. CDR3 length: 11 residues. Germline V gene data show CDR1 as LNHNV and CDR2 as YYDKDF (reference sequence). Here the CDR3 DNA reads TGTGCCACCAGTCCTGGGGGCGGCTACACCTTC. Amino acids: CATSPGGGYTF.

The sample holds many counts of this clonotype. J is TRBJ2-7 and V is TRBV9; the D is unclear. Looked up from germline, CDR1 is SGDLS and CDR2 is YYNGEE. Between the trimmed V and J ends, which lost 4 bases and 3 bases, there was a span of 14 bases. The CDR3 spans 14 residues. The chain's CDR3 is CASSQDGALYEQYF. In nucleotides, the CDR3 is TGTGCCAGCAGCCAGGACGGTGCCCTCTACGAGCAGTACTTC.

This rearrangement joins TRBV28 to TRBJ2-5; D perhaps matches TRBD2 (6 bases). V gave up 5 bases and J gave up 5 bases, with 18 bases separating them. This CDR3 spans 15 amino acids. Germline V lookup: CDR1 MDHEN, CDR2 SYDVKM. The CDR3 DNA is TGTGCCAGCAGTCCTCGGACTACCGTTTTCGAGACCCAGTACTTC. Translation gives CASSPRTTVFETQYF.